This is a list of T cell receptor beta chains from one sample in a study of cytomegalovirus exposure and HLA in healthy donors. Profiled with immunoSEQ multiplex PCR; TCRdb holds only in-frame clones, not every one. Among some 140,000 clones listed, approximately 79% were seen once. Input material: PBMCs. The origin of the receptors is a woman aged 45-65 years in good health and CMV-seropositive. CDR3s include the opening cysteine and the closing phenylalanine or tryptophan. A D gene is named only where the DNA matches it firmly. For some rows the clone size is stated as once, few or many, or as a class when expanded; others skip it.

TRBV6-1	TRBD1	-	TRBJ2-7	TGTGCCAGCAGTGATGAGACAGGGGGGACCTACGAGCAGTACTTC	CASSDETGGTYEQYF
TRBV6-5	-	-	TRBJ1-1	TGTGCCAGCAGTTCAAATTTGAACACTGAAGCTTTCTTT	CASSSNLNTEAFF
TRBV6-5	TRBD1	-	TRBJ2-5	TGTGCCAGCAGGGACAGGGGCCGCCAAGAGACCCAGTACTTC	CASRDRGRQETQYF
TRBV6-5	-	-	TRBJ1-5	TGTGCCAGCAGTTACAGAACGGGGAGCAATCAGCCCCAGCATTTT	CASSYRTGSNQPQHF
TRBV19	-	-	TRBJ1-5	TGTGCCAGTAATCGCGGGGGTCAGCCCCAGCATTTT	CASNRGGQPQHF
TRBV6-5	TRBD1	-	TRBJ1-1	TGTGCCAGCAGTACACACAGGGGCACTGAAGCTTTCTTT	CASSTHRGTEAFF
TRBV6-5	TRBD2	-	TRBJ2-7	TGTGCCAGCGCACCGGGAGGGATACCCTACGAGCAGTACTTC	CASAPGGIPYEQYF
TRBV5-6	-	-	TRBJ2-5	TGTGCCAGCAGCCCGAGGGTTAGGCATAATGGTAGGGAGACCCAGTACTTC	CASSPRVRHNGRETQYF
TRBV5-1	-	-	TRBJ2-1	TGCGCCAGCAGCTCGGAGGGGTCCAGATACAATGAGCAGTTCTTC	CASSSEGSRYNEQFF
TRBV5-5	TRBD1	-	TRBJ1-6	TGTGCCAGCAGCTCCGAGGGGGCAGGTAATTCACCCCTCCACTTT	CASSSEGAGNSPLHF
TRBV28	-	-	TRBJ1-1	TGTGCCAGCAGTTTTTTGAGAAACGAAGCTTTCTTT	CASSFLRNEAFF
TRBV4-2	-	-	TRBJ2-2	TGTGCCAGCAGTAAGGGAGGAAACACCGGGGAGCTGTTTTTT	CASSKGGNTGELFF
TRBV4-1	-	few	TRBJ1-3	TGCGCCAGCAGCACAAGTTTTGGGGCCGGAAACACCATATATTTT	CASSTSFGAGNTIYF
TRBV27	TRBD1	-	TRBJ1-2	TGTGCCAGCAGTTTAAGCCTCGGGACAGGGTATGGCTACACCTTC	CASSLSLGTGYGYTF
TRBV9	-	-	TRBJ2-1	TGTGCCAGCAGCGTAGCCTTCACCTCGGTGGGGGGTGAGCAGTTCTTC	CASSVAFTSVGGEQFF
TRBV4-1	-	-	TRBJ2-3	TGCGCCAGCAGCCAAGAGTCCGTTAGCACAGATACGCAGTATTTT	CASSQESVSTDTQYF
TRBV6-5	TRBD1	-	TRBJ2-1	TGTGCCAGCAGAGGGGGCGTTTGGGATGAGCAGTTCTTC	CASRGGVWDEQFF
TRBV27	-	-	TRBJ2-7	TGTGCCAGCAGTTTAAAACAGGGTCGGCGCCAGTACTTC	CASSLKQGRRQYF
TRBV5-6	-	once	TRBJ1-1	TGTGCCAGCAGCTTGGAACGTCGGAGGGCCACTGAAGCTTTCTTT	CASSLERRRATEAFF
TRBV6-5	-	-	TRBJ1-6	TGTGCCAGCAGTTACTCGAGACGGGGATCCTCACCCCTCCACTTT	CASSYSRRGSSPLHF
TRBV25-1	-	-	TRBJ2-7	TGTGCCAGCAGTGAAGGGGACTCGACTTCCTACGAGCAGTACTTC	CASSEGDSTSYEQYF
TRBV5-6	-	once	TRBJ1-6	TGTGCCAGCACCTTCGAACGGGGGGTAGGATCACCCCTCCACTTT	CASTFERGVGSPLHF
TRBV28	TRBD1	-	TRBJ1-1	TGTGCCAGCAGTACCAGGGGGCCCCACACTGAAGCTTTCTTT	CASSTRGPHTEAFF
TRBV2	TRBD1	few	TRBJ2-3	TGTGCCAGCAGCCGACAGGGGGCAACAGATACGCAGTATTTT	CASSRQGATDTQYF
TRBV28	-	-	TRBJ1-1	TGTGCCAGCAGTTTAGTTCCCCCCGTTAACACTGAAGCTTTCTTT	CASSLVPPVNTEAFF
TRBV5-1	TRBD1	-	TRBJ1-2	TGCGCCAGCAGCTTTACCGGGACAGGGTCGGTTGGCTACACCTTC	CASSFTGTGSVGYTF
TRBV30	-	few	TRBJ2-3	TGTGCCTGGAGAAACCGGGCAGATACGCAGTATTTT	CAWRNRADTQYF
TRBV27	TRBD1	-	TRBJ2-7	TGTGCCAGCAGTACCCTCGGGACAGGCGTCTACGAGCAGTACTTC	CASSTLGTGVYEQYF
TRBV2	TRBD2	once	TRBJ2-5	TGTGCCAGGGAGGCGGGGGGCGGGGAGACCCAGTACTTC	CAREAGGGETQYF
TRBV2	-	-	TRBJ2-5	TGTGCCAGCAGTGACGGGATTAAAGAGACCCAGTACTTC	CASSDGIKETQYF
TRBV4-1	-	-	TRBJ1-3	TGCGCCAGCAGCCAAGATATGGGACATCTAAAATACTCTGGAAACACCATATATTTT	CASSQDMGHLKYSGNTIYF
TRBV6-1	-	-	TRBJ1-2	TGTGCCAGCAGGGAGAGTAACTATGGCTACACCTTC	CASRESNYGYTF
TRBV7-8	-	-	TRBJ1-2	TGTGCCAGCAGCGCCCGGTCCCCGCGGTATGGCTACACCTTC	CASSARSPRYGYTF
TRBV9	-	-	TRBJ1-4	TGTGCCAGCAGCGTAGGTTACTGGGAACAGGAAGGTGAAAAACTGTTTTTT	CASSVGYWEQEGEKLFF
TRBV6-1	-	-	TRBJ2-1	TGTGCCAGCACCAACCCGGGACACTACAATGAGCAGTTCTTC	CASTNPGHYNEQFF
TRBV7-3	TRBD1	-	TRBJ2-7	TGTGCCAGCAGCCGGGACAGGGGGTACGAGCAGTACTTC	CASSRDRGYEQYF
TRBV30	-	-	TRBJ1-3	TGTGCCTGGAGCCCGGGAAACACCATATATTTT	CAWSPGNTIYF
TRBV28	-	few	TRBJ1-1	TGTGCCAGCAGGCCAGGGGTGGCGAACACTGAAGCTTTCTTT	CASRPGVANTEAFF
TRBV7-6	-	-	TRBJ1-3	TGTGCCAGCAGCCCTGGGCTATTGACCGGAAACACCATATATTTT	CASSPGLLTGNTIYF
TRBV6-4	-	-	TRBJ2-3	TGTGCCAGCAGTGACCAGGGCACGACAGATACGCAGTATTTT	CASSDQGTTDTQYF
TRBV2	TRBD2	once	TRBJ2-5	TGTGCCAGCAGTCGGACTAGCGGAAAAGAGACCCAGTACTTC	CASSRTSGKETQYF
TRBV19	-	-	TRBJ1-5	TGTGCCAGTAGTATAGATCTTGAGGGTCAGCCCCAGCATTTT	CASSIDLEGQPQHF